This T cell receptor (beta chain) was found in a study of shared clonotypes between healthy human individuals. Across the study: Used for every donor were three CD4 naive, three CD4 memory, two CD8 naive and one CD8 memory plate.

Trimming removed 10 bases from V and 1 base from J, with 13 bases in between. The CDR3 is 14 amino acids. The germline V gene has CDR1 SEHNR and CDR2 FQNEAQ (reference sequence). Cells designated naive CD8 were CD45RO-negative and were positively selected for CCR7, with terminally differentiated effector memory CD45RA+ cells excluded. Study findings and constraints: How much donors shared clonotypes was expected to be affected by sequencing depth. Generation of non-shared clonotypes was less probable than generation of clonotypes shared by all four donors.

Note on this clone: As yet, its antigen is unknown.

Every subset's genomic DNA went evenly onto several immunoSEQ plates. Sequencing used immunoSEQ multiplex PCR; TCRdb keeps in-frame clones, though not all of them. The sample holds some 2 million clones; approximately 94% are singletons and the top ten take 1.1%. The V gene is TRBV7-9, the J gene TRBJ2-2; no clear D gene. This sequence was found in a man aged 18 to 30 in good health. The source material was naive CD8+ T cells sorted from blood. Here the CDR3 DNA reads TGTGCCATAGGCGAGGTGTGGAACACCGGGGAGCTGTTTTTT. This translates into CAIGEVWNTGELFF.